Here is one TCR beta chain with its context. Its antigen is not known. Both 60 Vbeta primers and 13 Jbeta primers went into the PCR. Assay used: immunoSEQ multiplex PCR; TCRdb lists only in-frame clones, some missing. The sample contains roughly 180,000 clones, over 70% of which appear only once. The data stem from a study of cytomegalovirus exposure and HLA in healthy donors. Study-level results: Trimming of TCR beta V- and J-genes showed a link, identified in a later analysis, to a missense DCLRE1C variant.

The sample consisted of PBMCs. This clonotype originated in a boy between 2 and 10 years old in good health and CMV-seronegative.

The CDR3, as DNA: TGTGCCAGCAGTTACTCGGCAGGGTATGGCTACACCTTC. Translation: CASSYSAGYGYTF. V usage is TRBV6-5 and J usage is TRBJ1-2, with a possible D match to TRBD1 (5 bases). Germline V gene data show CDR1 as MNHEY and CDR2 as SVGAGI. The CDR3 consists of 13 residues. Trimming took off 0 bases at V and 5 bases at J, with 7 bases between the two ends.